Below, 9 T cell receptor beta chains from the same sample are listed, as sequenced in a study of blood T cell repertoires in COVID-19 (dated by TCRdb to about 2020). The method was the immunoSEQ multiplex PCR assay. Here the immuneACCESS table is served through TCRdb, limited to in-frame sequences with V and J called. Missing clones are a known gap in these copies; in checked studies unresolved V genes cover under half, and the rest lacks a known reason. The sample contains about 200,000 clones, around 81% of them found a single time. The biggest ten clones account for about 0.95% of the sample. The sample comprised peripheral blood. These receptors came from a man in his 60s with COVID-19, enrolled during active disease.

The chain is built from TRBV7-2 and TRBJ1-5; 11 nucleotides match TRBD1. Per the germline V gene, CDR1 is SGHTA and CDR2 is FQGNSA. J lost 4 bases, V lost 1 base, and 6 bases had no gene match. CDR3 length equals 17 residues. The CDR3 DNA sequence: TGTGCCAGCAGCTTAGGATTAGGGACAGGGGGTAATCAGCCCCAGCATTTT. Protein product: CASSLGLGTGGNQPQHF.

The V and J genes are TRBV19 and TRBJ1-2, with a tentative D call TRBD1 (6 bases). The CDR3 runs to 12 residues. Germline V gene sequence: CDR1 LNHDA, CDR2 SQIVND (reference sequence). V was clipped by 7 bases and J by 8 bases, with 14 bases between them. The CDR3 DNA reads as TGTGCCAGTAAAGGGGGGGCTTCGGGCTACACCTTC. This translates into CASKGGASGYTF.

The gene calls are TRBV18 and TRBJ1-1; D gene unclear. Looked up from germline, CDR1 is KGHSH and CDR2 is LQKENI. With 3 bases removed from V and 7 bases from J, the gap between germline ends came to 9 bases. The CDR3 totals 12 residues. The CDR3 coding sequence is TGTGCCAGCTCACCGTCACAAGTTGAAGCTTTCTTT. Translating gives CASSPSQVEAFF.

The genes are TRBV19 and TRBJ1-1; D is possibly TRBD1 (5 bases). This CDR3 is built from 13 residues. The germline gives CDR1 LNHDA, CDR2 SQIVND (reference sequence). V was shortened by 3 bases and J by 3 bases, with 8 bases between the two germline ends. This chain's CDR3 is CASSMGRDTEAFF. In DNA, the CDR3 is TGTGCCAGTAGTATGGGCAGGGACACTGAAGCTTTCTTT.

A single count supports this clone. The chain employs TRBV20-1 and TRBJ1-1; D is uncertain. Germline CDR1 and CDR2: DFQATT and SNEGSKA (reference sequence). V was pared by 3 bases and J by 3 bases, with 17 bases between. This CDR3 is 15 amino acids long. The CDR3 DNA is TGCAGTGCTAGTCCACCCGGGGTGCGTGACACTGAAGCTTTCTTT. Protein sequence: CSASPPGVRDTEAFF.

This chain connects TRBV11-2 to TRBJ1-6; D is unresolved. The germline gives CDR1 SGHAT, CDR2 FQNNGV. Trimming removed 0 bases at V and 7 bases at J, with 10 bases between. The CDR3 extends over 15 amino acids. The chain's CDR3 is CASSLDTNGNSPLHF. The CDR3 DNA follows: TGTGCCAGCAGCTTAGATACGAACGGGAATTCACCCCTCCACTTT.

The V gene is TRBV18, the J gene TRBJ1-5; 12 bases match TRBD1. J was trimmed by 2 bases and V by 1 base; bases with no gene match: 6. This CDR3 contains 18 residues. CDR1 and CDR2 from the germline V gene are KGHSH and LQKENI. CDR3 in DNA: TGTGCCAGCTCACCACGGGACAGGGGGCCTGGGGGCAATCAGCCCCAGCATTTT. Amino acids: CASSPRDRGPGGNQPQHF.

CDR3 nucleotide sequence: TGTGCCAGCATGGGACAGGCGAATTCACCCCTCCACTTT. Amino acid sequence: CASMGQANSPLHF. The chain has TRBV28 and TRBJ1-6; TRBD1 aligns across 8 bases. Germline V gives CDR1 MDHEN, CDR2 SYDVKM. The V and J ends lost 7 bases and 7 bases, in that order; junction bases with no gene match: 3. This CDR3 has 13 amino acids.

For the CDR3, the DNA is TGTGCCAGTAGTATTAGGGGGAGAGGCAATCAGCCCCAGCATTTT. As protein: CASSIRGRGNQPQHF. J is TRBJ1-5 and V is TRBV19, with D tentatively TRBD1 (6 bases). Trimming shortened V by 3 bases and J by 2 bases, and 11 bases separated the two germline ends. The CDR3 is 15 residues long. From germline, CDR1 is LNHDA and CDR2 SQIVND (reference sequence). Full variable domain (rest looked up from reference TRBV19 and TRBJ1-5): DGGITQSPKYLFRKEGQNVTLSCEQNLNHDAMYWYRQDPGQGLRLIYYSQIVNDFQKGDIAEGYSVSREKKESFPLTVTSAQKNPTAFYLCASSIRGRGNQPQHFGDGTRLSIL.